This T cell receptor (beta chain) is from a study of blood T cell repertoires in COVID-19. Study background: The samples span acute and convalescent COVID-19 from the United States, Italy and Spain. PBMCs, B-cell-depleted T cells, or T cells provided the cDNA or gDNA that made up the material.

Sequencing was performed with immunoSEQ multiplex PCR; in TCRdb, only in-frame clones are kept and a portion is missing. The data contain 280,000 or so clones, around 88% of them seen just once; the ten biggest clones take up roughly 2.1%. From germline, CDR1 is MNHEY and CDR2 SVGAGI. V lost 4 bases and J 0 bases, leaving 9 bases between the germline ends. The CDR3 loop spans 14 amino acids. Sample: peripheral blood. The source is a woman aged 30 to 39 who had recovered from COVID-19. This sequence joins TRBV6-5 and TRBJ1-2; perhaps TRBD1 as D (6 bases). CDR3 coding DNA: TGTGCCAGCAGTTTTACAGGGTCTAACTATGGCTACACCTTC. Its translation: CASSFTGSNYGYTF.